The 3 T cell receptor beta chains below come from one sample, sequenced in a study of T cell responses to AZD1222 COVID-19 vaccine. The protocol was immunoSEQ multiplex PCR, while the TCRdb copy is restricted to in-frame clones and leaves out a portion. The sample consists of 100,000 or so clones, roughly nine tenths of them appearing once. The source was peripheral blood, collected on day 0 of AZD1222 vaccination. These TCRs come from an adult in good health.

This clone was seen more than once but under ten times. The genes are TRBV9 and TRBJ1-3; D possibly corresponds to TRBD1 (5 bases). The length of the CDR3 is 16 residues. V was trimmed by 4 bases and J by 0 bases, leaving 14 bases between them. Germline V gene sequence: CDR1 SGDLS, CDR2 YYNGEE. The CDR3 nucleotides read TGTGCCAGCAGCAAGACAGCATCCTTCTCTGGAAACACCATATATTTT. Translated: CASSKTASFSGNTIYF.

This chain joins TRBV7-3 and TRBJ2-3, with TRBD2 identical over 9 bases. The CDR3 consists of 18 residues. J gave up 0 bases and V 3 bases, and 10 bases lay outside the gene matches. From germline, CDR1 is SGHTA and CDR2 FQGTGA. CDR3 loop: CASSLWASGESSTDTQYF. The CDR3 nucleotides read TGTGCCAGCAGCTTGTGGGCTAGCGGGGAATCGAGCACAGATACGCAGTATTTT.

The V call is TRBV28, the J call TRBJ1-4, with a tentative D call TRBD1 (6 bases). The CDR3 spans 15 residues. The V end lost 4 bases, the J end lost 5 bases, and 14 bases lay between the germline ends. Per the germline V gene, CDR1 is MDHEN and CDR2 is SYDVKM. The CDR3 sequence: CASSSDSGWNEKLFF. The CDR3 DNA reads TGTGCCAGCAGTTCGGACAGTGGGTGGAATGAAAAACTGTTTTTT.